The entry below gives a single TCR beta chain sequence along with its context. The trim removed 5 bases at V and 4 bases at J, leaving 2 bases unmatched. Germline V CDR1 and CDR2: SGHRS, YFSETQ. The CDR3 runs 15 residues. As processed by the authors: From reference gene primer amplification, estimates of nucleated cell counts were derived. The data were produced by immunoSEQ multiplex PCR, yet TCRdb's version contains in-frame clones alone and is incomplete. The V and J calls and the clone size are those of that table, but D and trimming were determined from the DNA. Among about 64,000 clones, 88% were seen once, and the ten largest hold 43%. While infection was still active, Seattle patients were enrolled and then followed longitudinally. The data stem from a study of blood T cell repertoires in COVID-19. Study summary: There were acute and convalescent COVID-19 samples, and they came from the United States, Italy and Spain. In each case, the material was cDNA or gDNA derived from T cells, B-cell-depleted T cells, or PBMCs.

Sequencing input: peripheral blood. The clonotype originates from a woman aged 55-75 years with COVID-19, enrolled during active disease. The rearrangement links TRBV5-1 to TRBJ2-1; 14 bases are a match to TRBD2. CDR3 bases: TGCGCCAGCAGGACTAGCGGGAGGGCATACAATGAGCAGTTCTTC. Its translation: CASRTSGRAYNEQFF.